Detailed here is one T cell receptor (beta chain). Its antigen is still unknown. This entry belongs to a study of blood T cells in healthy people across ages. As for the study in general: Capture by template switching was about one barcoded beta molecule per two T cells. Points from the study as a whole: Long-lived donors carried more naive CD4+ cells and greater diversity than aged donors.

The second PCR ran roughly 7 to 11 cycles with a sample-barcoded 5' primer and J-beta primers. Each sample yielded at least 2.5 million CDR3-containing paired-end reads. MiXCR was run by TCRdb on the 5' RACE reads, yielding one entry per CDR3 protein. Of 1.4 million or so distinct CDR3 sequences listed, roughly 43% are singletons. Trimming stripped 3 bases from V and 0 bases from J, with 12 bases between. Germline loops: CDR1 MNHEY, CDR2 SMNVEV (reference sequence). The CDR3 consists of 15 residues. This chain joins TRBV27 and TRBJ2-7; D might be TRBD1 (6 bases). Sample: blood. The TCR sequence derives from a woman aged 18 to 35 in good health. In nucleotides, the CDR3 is TGTGCCAGCAGTTTCTCAGCGGACAGCTCCTACGAGCAGTACTTC. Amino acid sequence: CASSFSADSSYEQYF.